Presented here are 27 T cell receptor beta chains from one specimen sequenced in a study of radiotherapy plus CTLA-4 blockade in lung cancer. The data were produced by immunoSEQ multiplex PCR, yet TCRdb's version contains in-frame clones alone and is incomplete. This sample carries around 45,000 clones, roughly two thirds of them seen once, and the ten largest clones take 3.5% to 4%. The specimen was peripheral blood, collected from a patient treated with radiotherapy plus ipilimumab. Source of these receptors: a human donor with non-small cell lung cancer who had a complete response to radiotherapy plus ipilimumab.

The CDR3 spells CASSLGPQRTNEKLFF. The CDR3 DNA follows: TGTGCCAGCAGCTTAGGGCCACAAAGAACTAATGAAAAACTGTTTTTT. This chain connects TRBV7-2 to TRBJ1-4, with D unresolved. CDR3 length: 16 amino acids. Germline CDR1 reads SGHTA; CDR2 reads FQGNSA. Trimming removed 1 base from V and 1 base from J, with 10 bases in between.

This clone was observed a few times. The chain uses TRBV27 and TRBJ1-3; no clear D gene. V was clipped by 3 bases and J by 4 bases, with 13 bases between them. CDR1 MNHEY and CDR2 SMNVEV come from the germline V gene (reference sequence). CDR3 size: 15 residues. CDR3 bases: TGTGCCAGCAGTTTCGACGGTCTGAGGGGAAACACCATATATTTT. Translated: CASSFDGLRGNTIYF.

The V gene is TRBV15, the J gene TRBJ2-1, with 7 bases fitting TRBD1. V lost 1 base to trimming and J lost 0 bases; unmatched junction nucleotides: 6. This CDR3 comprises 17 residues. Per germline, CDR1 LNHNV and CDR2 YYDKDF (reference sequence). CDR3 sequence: CATSRARDRISYNEQFF. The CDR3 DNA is TGTGCCACCAGCAGAGCCCGGGACAGAATCTCCTACAATGAGCAGTTCTTC.

CDR3: CASSPTPAGNTDTQYF. DNA for the CDR3: TGTGCCAGCTCACCCACACCGGCGGGAAACACAGATACGCAGTATTTT. The chain carries TRBV18 and TRBJ2-3; perhaps TRBD2 as D (6 bases). This CDR3 contains 16 residues. Germline values: CDR1 KGHSH, CDR2 LQKENI. The V end lost 3 bases, the J end lost 2 bases, and 15 bases lay between the germline ends.

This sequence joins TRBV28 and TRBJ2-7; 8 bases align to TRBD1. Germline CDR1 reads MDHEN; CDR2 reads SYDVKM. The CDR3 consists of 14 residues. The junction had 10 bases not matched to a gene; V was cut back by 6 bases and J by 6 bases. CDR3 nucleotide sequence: TGTGCCAGCAGCTCAGGGGACAGGAGATCCGAGCAGTACTTC. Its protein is CASSSGDRRSEQYF.

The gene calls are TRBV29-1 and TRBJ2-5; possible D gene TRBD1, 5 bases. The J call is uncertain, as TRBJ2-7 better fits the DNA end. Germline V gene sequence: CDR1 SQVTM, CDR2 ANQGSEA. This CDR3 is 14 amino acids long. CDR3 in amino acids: CSVAPAGRHYEQYF. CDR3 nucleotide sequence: TGCAGCGTTGCCCCCGCAGGGCGGCACTACGAGCAGTACTTC.

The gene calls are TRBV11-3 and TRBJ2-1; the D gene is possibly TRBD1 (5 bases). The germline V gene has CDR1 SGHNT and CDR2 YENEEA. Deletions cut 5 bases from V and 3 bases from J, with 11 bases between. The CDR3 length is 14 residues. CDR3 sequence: CASSGSQGYNEQFF. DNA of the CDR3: TGTGCCAGCAGCGGTTCGCAGGGCTACAATGAGCAGTTCTTC. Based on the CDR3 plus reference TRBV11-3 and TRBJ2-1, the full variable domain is EAGVVQSPRYKIIEKKQPVAFWCNPISGHNTLYWYLQNLGQGPELLIRYENEEAVDDSQLPKDRFSAERLKGVDSTLKIQPAELGDSAVYLCASSGSQGYNEQFFGPGTRLTVL.

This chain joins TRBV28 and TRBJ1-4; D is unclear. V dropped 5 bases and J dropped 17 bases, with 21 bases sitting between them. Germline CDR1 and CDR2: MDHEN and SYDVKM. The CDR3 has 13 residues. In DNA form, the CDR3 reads TGTGCCAGCAGTCCACCCTTCTACAGACAAGTTTTTTTT. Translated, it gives CASSPPFYRQVFF.

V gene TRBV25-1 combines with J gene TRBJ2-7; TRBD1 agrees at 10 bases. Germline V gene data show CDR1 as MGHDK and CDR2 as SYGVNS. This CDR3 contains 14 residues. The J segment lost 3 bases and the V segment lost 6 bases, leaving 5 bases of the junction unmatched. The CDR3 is CASRKGQGSYEQYF. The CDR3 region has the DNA TGTGCCAGCAGGAAGGGACAGGGGAGCTACGAGCAGTACTTC.

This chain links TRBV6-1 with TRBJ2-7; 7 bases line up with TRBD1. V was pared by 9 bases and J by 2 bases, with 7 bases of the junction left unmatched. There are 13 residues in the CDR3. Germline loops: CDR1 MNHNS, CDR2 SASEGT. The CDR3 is CASLSDRAYEQYF. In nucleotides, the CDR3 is TGTGCCAGTCTCTCCGACAGGGCCTACGAGCAGTACTTC.

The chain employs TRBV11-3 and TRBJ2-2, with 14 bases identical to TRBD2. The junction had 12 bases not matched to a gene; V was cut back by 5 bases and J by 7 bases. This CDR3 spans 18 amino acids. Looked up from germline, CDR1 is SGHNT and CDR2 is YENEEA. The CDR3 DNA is TGTGCCAGCAGCCTTAGCCTGGGACTAGCGGGAGAGAGCGGGGAGCTGTTTTTT. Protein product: CASSLSLGLAGESGELFF.

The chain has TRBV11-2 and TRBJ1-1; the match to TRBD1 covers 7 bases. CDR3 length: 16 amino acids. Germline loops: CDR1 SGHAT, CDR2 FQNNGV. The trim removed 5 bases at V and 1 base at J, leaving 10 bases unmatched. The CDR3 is CASSENPDRRNTEAFF. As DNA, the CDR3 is TGTGCCAGCAGCGAAAACCCGGACAGGAGGAACACTGAAGCTTTCTTT.

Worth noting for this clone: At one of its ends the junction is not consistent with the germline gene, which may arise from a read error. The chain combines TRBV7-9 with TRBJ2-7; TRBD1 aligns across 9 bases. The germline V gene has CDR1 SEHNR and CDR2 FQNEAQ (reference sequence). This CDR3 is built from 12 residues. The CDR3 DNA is TGTGCCAGCAGCCGATCTGGACAGGGGATGCACTTC. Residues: CASSRSGQGMHF.

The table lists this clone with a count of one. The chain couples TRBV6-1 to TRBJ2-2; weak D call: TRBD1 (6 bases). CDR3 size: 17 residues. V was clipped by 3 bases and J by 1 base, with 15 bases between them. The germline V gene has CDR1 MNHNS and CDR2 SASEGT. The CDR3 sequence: CASSEARQVLNTGELFF. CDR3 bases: TGTGCCAGCAGTGAGGCCAGACAGGTCTTGAACACCGGGGAGCTGTTTTTT.

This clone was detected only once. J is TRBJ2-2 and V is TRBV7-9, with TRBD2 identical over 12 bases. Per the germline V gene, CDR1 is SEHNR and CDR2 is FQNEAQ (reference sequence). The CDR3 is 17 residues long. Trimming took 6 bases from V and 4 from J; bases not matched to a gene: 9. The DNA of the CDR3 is TGTGCCAGCAGTCTTCTAGCGGGGGGGCGTGGCACCGGGGAGCTGTTTTTT. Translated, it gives CASSLLAGGRGTGELFF.

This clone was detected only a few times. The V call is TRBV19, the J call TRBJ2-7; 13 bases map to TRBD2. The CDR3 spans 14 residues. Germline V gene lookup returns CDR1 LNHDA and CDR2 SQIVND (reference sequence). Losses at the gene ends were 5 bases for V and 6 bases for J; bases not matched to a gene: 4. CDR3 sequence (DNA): TGTGCCAGTAGTCCCTGGACTAGCGGGGGCGAGCAGTACTTC. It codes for CASSPWTSGGEQYF.

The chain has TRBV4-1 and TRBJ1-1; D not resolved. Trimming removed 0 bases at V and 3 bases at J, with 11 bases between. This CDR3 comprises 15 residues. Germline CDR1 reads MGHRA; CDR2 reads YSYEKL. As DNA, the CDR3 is TGCGCCAGCAGCCAAGATAAATCACAATACACTGAAGCTTTCTTT. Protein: CASSQDKSQYTEAFF.

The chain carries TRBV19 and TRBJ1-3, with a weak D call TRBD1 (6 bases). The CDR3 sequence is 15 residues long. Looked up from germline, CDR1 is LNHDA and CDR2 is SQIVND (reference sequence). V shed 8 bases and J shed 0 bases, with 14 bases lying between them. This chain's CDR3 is CASLARTASGNTIYF. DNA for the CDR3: TGTGCCAGTTTAGCCCGGACAGCCTCTGGAAACACCATATATTTT.

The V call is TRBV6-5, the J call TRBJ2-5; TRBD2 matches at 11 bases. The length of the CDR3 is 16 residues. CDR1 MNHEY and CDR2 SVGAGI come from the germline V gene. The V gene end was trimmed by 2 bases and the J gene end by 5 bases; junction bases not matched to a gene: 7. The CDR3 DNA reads TGTGCCAGCAGTTACGGTACTAGCGGGAGATGGGAGACCCAGTACTTC. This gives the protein CASSYGTSGRWETQYF.

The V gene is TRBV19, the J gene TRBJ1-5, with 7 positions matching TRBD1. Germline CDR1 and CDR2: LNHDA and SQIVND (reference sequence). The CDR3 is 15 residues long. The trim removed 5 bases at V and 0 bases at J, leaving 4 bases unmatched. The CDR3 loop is CASSPQGVSNQPQHF. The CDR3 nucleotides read TGTGCCAGTAGTCCTCAGGGGGTTAGCAATCAGCCCCAGCATTTT.

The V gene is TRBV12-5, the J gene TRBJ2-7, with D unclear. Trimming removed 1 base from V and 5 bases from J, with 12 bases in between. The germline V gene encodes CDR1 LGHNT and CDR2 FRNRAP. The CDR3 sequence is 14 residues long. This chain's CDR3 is CASGLDLPRDEQYF. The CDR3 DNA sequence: TGTGCTAGTGGTTTGGACCTACCTAGAGACGAGCAGTACTTC. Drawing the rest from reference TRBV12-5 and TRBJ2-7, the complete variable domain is DARVTQTPRHKVTEMGQEVTMRCQPILGHNTVFWYRQTMMQGLELLAYFRNRAPLDDSGMPKDRFSAEMPDATLATLKIQPSEPRDSAVYFCASGLDLPRDEQYFGPGTRLTVT.

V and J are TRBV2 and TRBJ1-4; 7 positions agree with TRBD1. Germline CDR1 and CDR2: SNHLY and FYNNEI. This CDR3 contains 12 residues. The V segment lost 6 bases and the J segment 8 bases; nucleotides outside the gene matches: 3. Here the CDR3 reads CASRTGREKLFF. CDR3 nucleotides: TGTGCCAGCAGGACAGGGCGGGAAAAACTGTTTTTT.

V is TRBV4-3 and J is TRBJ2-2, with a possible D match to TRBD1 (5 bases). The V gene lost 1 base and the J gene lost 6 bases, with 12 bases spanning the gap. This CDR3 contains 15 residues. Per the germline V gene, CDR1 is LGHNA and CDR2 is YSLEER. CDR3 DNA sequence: TGCGCCAGCAGCCAAGTTTTTGGGGCATCCGGGGAGCTGTTTTTT. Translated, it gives CASSQVFGASGELFF.

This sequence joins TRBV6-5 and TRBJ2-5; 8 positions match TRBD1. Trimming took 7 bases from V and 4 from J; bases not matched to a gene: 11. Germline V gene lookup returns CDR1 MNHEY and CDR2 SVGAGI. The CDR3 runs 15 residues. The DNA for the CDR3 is TGTGCCAGCACTCCACAGGGGACAGGCCTAGAGACCCAGTACTTC. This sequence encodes CASTPQGTGLETQYF.

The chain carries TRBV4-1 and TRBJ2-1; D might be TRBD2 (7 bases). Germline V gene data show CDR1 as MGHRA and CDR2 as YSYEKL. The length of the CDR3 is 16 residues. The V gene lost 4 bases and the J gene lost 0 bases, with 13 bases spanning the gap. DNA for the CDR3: TGCGCCAGCAGCCCGGGGGAGGGGGGCTCCTACAATGAGCAGTTCTTC. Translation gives CASSPGEGGSYNEQFF.

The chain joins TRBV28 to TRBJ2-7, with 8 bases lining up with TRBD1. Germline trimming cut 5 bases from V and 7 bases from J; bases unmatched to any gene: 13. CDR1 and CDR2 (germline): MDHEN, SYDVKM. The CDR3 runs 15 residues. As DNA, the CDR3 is TGTGCCAGCAGTGGAGGGGACAGGCCTAAAGGGGAGCAGTACTTC. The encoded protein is CASSGGDRPKGEQYF.

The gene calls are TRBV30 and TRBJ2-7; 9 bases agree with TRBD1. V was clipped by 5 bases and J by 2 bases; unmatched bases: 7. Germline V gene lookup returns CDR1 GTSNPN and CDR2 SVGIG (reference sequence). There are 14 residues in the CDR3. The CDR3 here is CAWPGDREPYEQYF. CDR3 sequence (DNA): TGTGCCTGGCCTGGGGACAGGGAACCCTACGAGCAGTACTTC.